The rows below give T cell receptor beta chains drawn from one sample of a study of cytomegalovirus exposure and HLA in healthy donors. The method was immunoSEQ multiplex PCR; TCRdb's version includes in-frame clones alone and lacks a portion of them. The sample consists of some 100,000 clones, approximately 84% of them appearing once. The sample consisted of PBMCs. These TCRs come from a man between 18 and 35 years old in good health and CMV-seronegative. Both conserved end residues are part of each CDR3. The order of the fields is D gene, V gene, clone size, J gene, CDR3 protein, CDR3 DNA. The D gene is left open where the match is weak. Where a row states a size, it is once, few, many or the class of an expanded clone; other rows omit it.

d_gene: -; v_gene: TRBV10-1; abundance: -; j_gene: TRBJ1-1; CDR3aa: CASSVNSNTEAFF; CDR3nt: TGCGCCAGCAGTGTTAACAGCAACACTGAAGCTTTCTTT
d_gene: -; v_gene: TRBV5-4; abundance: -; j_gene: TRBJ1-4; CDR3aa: CASSLRGAREKLFF; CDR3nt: TGTGCCAGCAGCTTGCGGGGGGCGAGGGAAAAACTGTTTTTT
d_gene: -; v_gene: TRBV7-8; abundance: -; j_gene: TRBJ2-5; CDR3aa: CASYPRGSWETQYF; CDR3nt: TGTGCCAGCTACCCCAGGGGTTCTTGGGAGACCCAGTACTTC
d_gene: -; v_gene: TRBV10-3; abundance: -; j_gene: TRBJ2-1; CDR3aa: CAISGHLRGSYNEQFF; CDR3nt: TGTGCCATCAGTGGGCATCTAAGGGGCTCCTACAATGAGCAGTTCTTC
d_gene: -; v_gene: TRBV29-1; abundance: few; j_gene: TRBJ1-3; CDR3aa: CSVAFAGSGNTIYF; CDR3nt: TGCAGCGTTGCGTTTGCGGGGTCTGGAAACACCATATATTTT
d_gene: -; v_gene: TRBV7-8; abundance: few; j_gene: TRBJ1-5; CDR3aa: CASSSPRGNQPQHF; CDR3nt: TGTGCCAGCAGCTCTCCCAGGGGTAATCAGCCCCAGCATTTT
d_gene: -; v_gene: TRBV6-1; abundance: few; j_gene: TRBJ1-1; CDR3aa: CASSARTPSEAFF; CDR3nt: TGTGCCAGCAGTGCCCGGACACCAAGTGAAGCTTTCTTT
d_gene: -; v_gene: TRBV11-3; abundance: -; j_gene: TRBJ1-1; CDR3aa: CASIRRHLPNTEAFF; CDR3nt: TGTGCCAGCATCCGACGACACCTACCGAACACTGAAGCTTTCTTT
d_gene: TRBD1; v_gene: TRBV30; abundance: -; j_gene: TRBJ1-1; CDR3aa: CAWRRPTGSITEAFF; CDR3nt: TGTGCCTGGAGGAGGCCGACAGGGTCGATCACTGAAGCTTTCTTT
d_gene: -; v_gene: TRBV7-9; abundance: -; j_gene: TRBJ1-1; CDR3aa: CASTLQGWNTEAFF; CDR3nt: TGTGCCAGCACCCTACAGGGATGGAACACTGAAGCTTTCTTT
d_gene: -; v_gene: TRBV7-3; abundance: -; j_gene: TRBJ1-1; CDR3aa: CASSISQATEAFF; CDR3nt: TGTGCCAGCAGCATTTCACAGGCCACTGAAGCTTTCTTT
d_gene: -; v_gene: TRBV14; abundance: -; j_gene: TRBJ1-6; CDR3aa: CASSQDRGNSPLHF; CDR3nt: TGTGCCAGCAGCCAAGATCGGGGGAATTCACCCCTCCACTTT
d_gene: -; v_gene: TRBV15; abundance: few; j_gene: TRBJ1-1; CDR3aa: CATSRDPLLNTEAFF; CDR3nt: TGTGCCACCAGCAGAGATCCTCTCCTGAACACTGAAGCTTTCTTT
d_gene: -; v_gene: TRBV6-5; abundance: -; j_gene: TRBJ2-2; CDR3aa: CASLGDSTGELFF; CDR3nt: TGTGCCAGCCTGGGAGATAGCACCGGGGAGCTGTTTTTT
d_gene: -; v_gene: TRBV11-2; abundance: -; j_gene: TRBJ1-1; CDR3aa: CASSGRGWTEAFF; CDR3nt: TGTGCCAGCAGCGGCAGGGGATGGACTGAAGCTTTCTTT
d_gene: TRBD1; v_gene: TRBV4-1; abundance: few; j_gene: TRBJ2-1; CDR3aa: CASSQVNRQGAGEQFF; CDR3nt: TGCGCCAGCAGCCAAGTTAATCGACAGGGGGCAGGTGAGCAGTTCTTC
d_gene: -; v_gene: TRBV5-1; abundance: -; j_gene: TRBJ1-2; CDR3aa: CASSQSLRGLDGYTF; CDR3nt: TGCGCCAGCAGCCAGTCCCTTAGGGGTTTGGATGGCTACACCTTC
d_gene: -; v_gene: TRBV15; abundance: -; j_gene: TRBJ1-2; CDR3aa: CATSRDTSRRGEAYGYTF; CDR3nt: TGTGCCACCAGCAGAGATACCTCAAGGCGGGGGGAGGCCTATGGCTACACCTTC
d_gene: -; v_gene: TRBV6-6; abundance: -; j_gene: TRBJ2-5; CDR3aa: CASSPQGNTQYF; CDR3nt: TGTGCCAGCAGTCCTCAGGGAAATACCCAGTACTTC
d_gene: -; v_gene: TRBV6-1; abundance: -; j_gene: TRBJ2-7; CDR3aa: CASKEYRTYEQYF; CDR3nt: TGTGCCAGCAAAGAATACAGGACCTACGAGCAGTACTTC
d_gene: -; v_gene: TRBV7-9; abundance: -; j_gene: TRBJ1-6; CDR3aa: CASSLVVTGSNSPLHF; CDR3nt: TGTGCCAGCAGCTTAGTAGTTACGGGGAGTAATTCACCCCTCCACTTT
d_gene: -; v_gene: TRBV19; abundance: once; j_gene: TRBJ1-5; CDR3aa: CASSNRVYQPQHF; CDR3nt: TGTGCCAGTAGCAACAGGGTTTATCAGCCCCAGCATTTT
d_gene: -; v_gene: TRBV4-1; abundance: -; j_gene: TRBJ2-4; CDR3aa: CASSQGSGIQYF; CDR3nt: TGCGCCAGCAGCCAAGGGAGCGGCATTCAGTACTTC
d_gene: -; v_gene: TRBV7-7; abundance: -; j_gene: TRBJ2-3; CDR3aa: CASSRLQRNTDTQYF; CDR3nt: TGTGCTAGCAGTAGACTTCAGCGGAACACAGATACGCAGTATTTT
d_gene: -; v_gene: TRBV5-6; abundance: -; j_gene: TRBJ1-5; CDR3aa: CASSLAWGGGYSNQPQHF; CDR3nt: TGTGCCAGCAGCTTGGCCTGGGGAGGGGGTTATAGCAATCAGCCCCAGCATTTT
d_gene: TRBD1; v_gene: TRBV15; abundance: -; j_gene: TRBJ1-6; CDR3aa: CATSRQTGNSPLHF; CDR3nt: TGTGCCACCAGCAGACAGACAGGGAATTCACCCCTCCACTTT
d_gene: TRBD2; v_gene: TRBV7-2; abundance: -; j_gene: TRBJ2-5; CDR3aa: CASSPRTSGVTETQYF; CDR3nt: TGTGCCAGCAGCCCCAGAACTAGCGGGGTCACAGAGACCCAGTACTTC
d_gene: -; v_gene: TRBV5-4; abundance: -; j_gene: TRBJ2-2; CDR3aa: CASSSNTGELFF; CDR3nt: TGTGCCAGCAGCTCAAACACCGGGGAGCTGTTTTTT
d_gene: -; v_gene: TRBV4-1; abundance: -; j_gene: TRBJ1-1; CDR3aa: CASSQEDFEAFF; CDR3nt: TGCGCCAGCAGCCAGGAGGATTTTGAAGCTTTCTTT
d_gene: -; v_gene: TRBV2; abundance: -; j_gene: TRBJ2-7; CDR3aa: CASRLVREQYF; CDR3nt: TGTGCCAGCAGGCTAGTTCGCGAGCAGTACTTC
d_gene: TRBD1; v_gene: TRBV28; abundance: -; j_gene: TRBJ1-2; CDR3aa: CASSYTGASNYGYTF; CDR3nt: TGTGCCAGCAGTTACACAGGGGCCTCTAACTATGGCTACACCTTC
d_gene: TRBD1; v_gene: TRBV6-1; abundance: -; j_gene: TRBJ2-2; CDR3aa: CASSEGTGGGGELFF; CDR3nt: TGTGCCAGCAGTGAAGGGACAGGGGGCGGCGGGGAGCTGTTTTTT
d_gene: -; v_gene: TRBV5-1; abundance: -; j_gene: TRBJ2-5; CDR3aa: CASSLDSGETQYF; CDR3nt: TGCGCCAGCAGCTTGGATTCGGGGGAGACCCAGTACTTC
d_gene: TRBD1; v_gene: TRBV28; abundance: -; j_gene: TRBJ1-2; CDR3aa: CASSDRVWANYGYTF; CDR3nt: TGTGCCAGCAGCGACAGGGTTTGGGCTAACTATGGCTACACCTTC
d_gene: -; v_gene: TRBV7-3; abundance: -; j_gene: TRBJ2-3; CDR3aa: CASSPPGREDTQYF; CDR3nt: TGTGCCAGCAGCCCCCCAGGGCGGGAAGATACGCAGTATTTT
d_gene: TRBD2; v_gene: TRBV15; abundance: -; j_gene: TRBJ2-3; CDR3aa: CATSSRLAGLTDTQYF; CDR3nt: TGTGCCACCAGCTCTAGACTAGCGGGGTTAACAGATACGCAGTATTTT
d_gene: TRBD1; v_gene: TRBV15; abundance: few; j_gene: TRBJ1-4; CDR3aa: CATSGDRSNEKLFF; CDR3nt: TGTGCCACCAGTGGGGACAGGTCTAATGAAAAACTGTTTTTT
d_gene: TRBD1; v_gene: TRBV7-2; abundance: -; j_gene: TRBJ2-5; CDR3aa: CASSLGRDRALETQYF; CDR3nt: TGTGCCAGCAGCTTAGGCCGGGACAGGGCTTTGGAGACCCAGTACTTC
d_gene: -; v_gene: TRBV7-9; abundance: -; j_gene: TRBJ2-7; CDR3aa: CASSPDRLAIYEQYF; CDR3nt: TGTGCCAGCAGCCCAGATCGGCTAGCTATTTACGAGCAGTACTTC
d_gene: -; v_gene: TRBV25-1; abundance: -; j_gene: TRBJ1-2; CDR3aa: CASSEAGSWGYTF; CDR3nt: TGTGCCAGCAGTGAAGCAGGGTCATGGGGCTACACCTTC
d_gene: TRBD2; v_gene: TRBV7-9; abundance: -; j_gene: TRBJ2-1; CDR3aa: CASSLAGGFHNEQFF; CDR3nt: TGTGCCAGCAGCTTGGCGGGAGGTTTCCACAATGAGCAGTTCTTC